This T cell receptor beta chain was captured by sequencing in a study of OX40 agonist ivuxolimab in advanced cancers. Study details: An agonistic human IgG2 monoclonal antibody against OX40 (CD134) was given. Roughly two fifths of patients had received prior checkpoint inhibitor therapy.

The CDR3 loop spans 14 amino acids. The V end lost 1 base, the J end lost 4 bases, and 10 bases lay between the germline ends. In germline, CDR1 is MGHDK, CDR2 SYGVNS. The table came from immunoSEQ multiplex PCR; TCRdb's copy has only in-frame clones and leaves some out. The sample has some 60,000 clones; about four fifths are singletons. The V call is TRBV25-1, the J call TRBJ1-1; the D gene is possibly TRBD1 (5 bases). The receptor's source is an adult with an advanced solid tumor such as melanoma, head and neck, liver or kidney cancer. The material was CD4+ or CD8+ T cells sorted from blood, obtained in a trial of the OX40 agonist ivuxolimab. The CDR3 coding sequence is TGTGCCAGCAGTGAATTTGGCAGGGTCACTGAAGCTTTCTTT. Translating it yields CASSEFGRVTEAFF.